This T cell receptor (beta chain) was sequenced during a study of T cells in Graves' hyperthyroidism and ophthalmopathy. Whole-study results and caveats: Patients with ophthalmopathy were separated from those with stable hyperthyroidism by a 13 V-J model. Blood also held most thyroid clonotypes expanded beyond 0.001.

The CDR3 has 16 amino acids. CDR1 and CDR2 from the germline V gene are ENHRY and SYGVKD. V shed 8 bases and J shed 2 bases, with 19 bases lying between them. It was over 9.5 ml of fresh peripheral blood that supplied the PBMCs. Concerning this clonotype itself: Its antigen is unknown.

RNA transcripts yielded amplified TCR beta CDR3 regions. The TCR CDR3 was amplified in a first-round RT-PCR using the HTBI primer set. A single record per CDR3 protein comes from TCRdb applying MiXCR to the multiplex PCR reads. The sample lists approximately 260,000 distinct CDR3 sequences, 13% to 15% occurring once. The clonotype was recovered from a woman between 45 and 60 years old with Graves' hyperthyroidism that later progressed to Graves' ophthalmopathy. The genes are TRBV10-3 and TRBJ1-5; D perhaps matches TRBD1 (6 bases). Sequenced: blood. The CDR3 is CAISGAGVDGNQPQHF. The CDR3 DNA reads TGTGCCATCTCGGGGGCCGGGGTTGATGGCAATCAGCCCCAGCATTTT.